The 19 T cell receptor beta chains below were found in one sample sequenced in a study of monozygotic twins with inflammatory bowel disease. TCRdb reanalyzed the 5' RACE reads and collapses them to one entry per CDR3 protein, without DNA. With about 420,000 distinct CDR3 sequences in the sample, the ten largest clones hold 2% to 2.5%. Sequenced: blood. These receptors were taken from a human donor with ulcerative colitis or Crohn's disease, or a healthy co-twin of an affected twin (not recorded which).

V gene TRBV9 combines with J gene TRBJ1-2; TCRdb's D call of TRBD1 is untestable without DNA. Germline CDR1 reads SGDLS; CDR2 reads YYNGEE. The CDR3 is 12 amino acids. The CDR3 loop is CASSDRVNGYTF.

This chain links TRBV6-5 with TRBJ2-5; TCRdb names TRBD2, which stays unverified in the absence of DNA. Germline loops: CDR1 MNHEY, CDR2 SVGAGI. There are 16 residues in the CDR3. CDR3 amino acids: CASSWKTGALQETQYF.

The rearrangement joins TRBV6-2 or TRBV6-3 to TRBJ2-1; TCRdb outputs TRBD1, but without DNA this stays unchecked. Germline V lookup: CDR1 MNHEY, CDR2 SVGEGT. CDR3 length: 18 amino acids. The CDR3 sequence: CASSYSHPGEPGINEQFF.

The genes are TRBV7-9 and TRBJ1-4. CDR1 and CDR2 from the germline V gene are SEHNR and FQNEAQ (reference sequence). The length of the CDR3 is 16 residues. CDR3 protein: CASSSRGPSRSEKLFF.

The rearrangement links TRBV20-1 to TRBJ1-2; TCRdb picks TRBD1, but there is no DNA to check that call. The CDR3 covers 12 residues. Per the germline V gene, CDR1 is DFQATT and CDR2 is SNEGSKA (reference sequence). CDR3 protein: CSASFKGLGYTF.

This rearrangement joins TRBV20-1 to TRBJ1-4. The CDR3 consists of 15 residues. The germline CDR1 and CDR2 sequences are DFQATT and SNEGSKA (reference sequence). The CDR3 is CSARERRGSREKLFF.

This rearrangement joins TRBV6-5 to TRBJ2-3. There are 11 residues in the CDR3. Germline V gene sequence: CDR1 MNHEY, CDR2 SVGAGI. Here the CDR3 reads CASRLGDTQYF.

The chain couples TRBV10-3 to TRBJ2-2; TCRdb picks TRBD1, but there is no DNA to check that call. Germline-derived CDR1 and CDR2 are ENHRY and SYGVKD. The CDR3 is 17 residues long. The CDR3 sequence: CAIKGQRGSTNTGELFF.

This sequence joins TRBV11-2 and TRBJ1-2. The germline gives CDR1 SGHAT, CDR2 FQNNGV. This CDR3 spans 12 amino acids. The CDR3 protein is CASRSEVYGYTF.

The chain combines TRBV30 with TRBJ1-5. The CDR3 is 13 residues long. The germline gives CDR1 GTSNPN, CDR2 SVGIG (reference sequence). The CDR3 region is CAWSVIGNQPQHF.

This chain's CDR3 is CASSAAEGHRYEQYF. The J gene is TRBJ2-7, the V gene TRBV25-1; TCRdb selects TRBD1, and the lack of DNA leaves this call unchecked. Looked up from germline, CDR1 is MGHDK and CDR2 is SYGVNS. This CDR3 is 15 amino acids long.

The chain recombines TRBV7-2 with TRBJ2-7. The CDR3 runs 14 residues. CDR1 and CDR2 from the germline V gene are SGHTA and FQGNSA. CDR3 in amino acids: CASSLDIDSYEQYF.

The rearrangement joins TRBV18 to TRBJ1-4. The CDR3 is 12 amino acids. Germline V lookup: CDR1 KGHSH, CDR2 LQKENI. Here the CDR3 reads CASSYEGEKLFF. The full variable domain, its missing parts supplied by reference TRBV18 and TRBJ1-4, is NAGVMQNPRHLVRRRGQEARLRCSPMKGHSHVYWYRQLPEEGLKFMVYLQKENIIDESGMPKERFSAEFPKEGPSILRIQQVVRGDSAAYFCASSYEGEKLFFGSGTQLSVL.

This chain uses TRBV20-1 with TRBJ2-3; TCRdb's D call, TRBD2, is unchecked because there is no DNA. The germline V gene has CDR1 DFQATT and CDR2 SNEGSKA (reference sequence). The CDR3 runs 16 residues. CDR3 sequence: CSARDPGLAGTDTQYF.

V gene TRBV9 combines with J gene TRBJ1-4. Germline V CDR1 and CDR2: SGDLS, YYNGEE. The CDR3 is made up of 14 amino acids. CDR3 residues: CASSVAATNEKLFF.

V usage is TRBV5-1 and J usage is TRBJ1-6. CDR1 and CDR2 from the germline V gene are SGHRS and YFSETQ. This CDR3 region has 15 residues. CDR3 amino acids: CASSLGTANNSPLHF.

The chain uses TRBV4-2 and TRBJ1-1. CDR1 is LGHNA, CDR2 YNFKEQ, per germline. This CDR3 is 15 amino acids long. The chain's CDR3 is CASSPTGRGDTEAFF.

The V and J genes are TRBV7-2 and TRBJ2-7; the D call of TRBD1 rests on TCRdb alone, since no DNA is present to check it. This CDR3 is 16 amino acids long. Germline V gene sequence: CDR1 SGHTA, CDR2 FQGNSA. CDR3 residues: CASSLADGGGSYEQYF.

The rearrangement uses TRBV25-1 and TRBJ2-1; with no DNA, the TCRdb D assignment of TRBD2 cannot be verified. This CDR3 has 16 amino acids. The germline V gene has CDR1 MGHDK and CDR2 SYGVNS. CDR3 residues: CASSGPTSGRAHEQFF.